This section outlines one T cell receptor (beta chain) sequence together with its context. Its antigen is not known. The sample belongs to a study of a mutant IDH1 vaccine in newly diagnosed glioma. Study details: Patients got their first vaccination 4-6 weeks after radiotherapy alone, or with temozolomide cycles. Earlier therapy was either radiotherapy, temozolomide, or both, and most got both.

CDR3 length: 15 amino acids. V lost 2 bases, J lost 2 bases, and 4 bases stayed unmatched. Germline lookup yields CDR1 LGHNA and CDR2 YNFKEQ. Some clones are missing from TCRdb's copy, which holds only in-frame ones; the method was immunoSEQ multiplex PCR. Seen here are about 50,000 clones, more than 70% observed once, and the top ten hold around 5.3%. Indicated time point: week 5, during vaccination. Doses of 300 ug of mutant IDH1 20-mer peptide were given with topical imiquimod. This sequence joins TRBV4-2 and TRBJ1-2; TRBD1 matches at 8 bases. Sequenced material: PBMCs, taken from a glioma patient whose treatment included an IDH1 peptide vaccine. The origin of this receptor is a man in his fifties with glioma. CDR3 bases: TGTGCCAGCAGCCAACCGGACAGGGCGAACTATGGCTACACCTTC. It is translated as CASSQPDRANYGYTF.